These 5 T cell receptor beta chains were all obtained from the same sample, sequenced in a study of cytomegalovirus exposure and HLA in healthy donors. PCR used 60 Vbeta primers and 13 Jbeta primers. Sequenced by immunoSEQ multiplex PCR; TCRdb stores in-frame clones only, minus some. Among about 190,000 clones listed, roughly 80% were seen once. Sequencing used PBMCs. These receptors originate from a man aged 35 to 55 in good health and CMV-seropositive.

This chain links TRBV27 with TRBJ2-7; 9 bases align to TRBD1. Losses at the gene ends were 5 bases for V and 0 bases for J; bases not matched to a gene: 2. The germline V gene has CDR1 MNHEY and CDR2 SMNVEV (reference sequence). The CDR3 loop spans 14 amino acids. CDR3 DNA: TGTGCCAGCAGTCCGACAGGGGGCTCCTACGAGCAGTACTTC. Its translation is CASSPTGGSYEQYF.

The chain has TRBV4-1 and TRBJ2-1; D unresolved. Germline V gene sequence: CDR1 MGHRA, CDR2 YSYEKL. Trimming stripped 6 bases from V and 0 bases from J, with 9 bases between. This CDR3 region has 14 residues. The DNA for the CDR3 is TGCGCCAGCAGTGGCGGAAGCTCCTACAATGAGCAGTTCTTC. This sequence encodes CASSGGSSYNEQFF.

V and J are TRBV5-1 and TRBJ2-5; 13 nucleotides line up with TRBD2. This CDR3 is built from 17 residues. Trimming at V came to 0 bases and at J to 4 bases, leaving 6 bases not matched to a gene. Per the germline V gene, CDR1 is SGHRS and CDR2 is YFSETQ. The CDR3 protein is CASSLDGLAGVVETQYF. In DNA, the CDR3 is TGCGCCAGCAGCTTGGATGGACTAGCGGGGGTGGTAGAGACCCAGTACTTC. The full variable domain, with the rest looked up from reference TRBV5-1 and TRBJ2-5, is KAGVTQTPRYLIKTRGQQVTLSCSPISGHRSVSWYQQTPGQGLQFLFEYFSETQRNKGNFPGRFSGRQFSNSRSEMNVSTLELGDSALYLCASSLDGLAGVVETQYFGPGTRLLVL.

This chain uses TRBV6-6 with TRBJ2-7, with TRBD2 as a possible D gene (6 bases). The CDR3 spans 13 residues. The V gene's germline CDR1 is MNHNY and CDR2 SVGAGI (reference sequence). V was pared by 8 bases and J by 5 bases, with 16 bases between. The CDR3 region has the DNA TGTGCCAGCCGGCGGGACTCTTCCGACGAGCAGTACTTC. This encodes CASRRDSSDEQYF.

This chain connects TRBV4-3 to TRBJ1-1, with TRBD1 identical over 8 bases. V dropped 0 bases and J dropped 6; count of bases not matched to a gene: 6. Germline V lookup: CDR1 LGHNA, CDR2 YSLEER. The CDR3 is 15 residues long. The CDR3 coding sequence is TGCGCCAGCAGCCAAGATCAGGGGGCGTGGGCTGAAGCTTTCTTT. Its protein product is CASSQDQGAWAEAFF.